The clone carrying this T cell receptor (beta chain) was picked up one time. Its cognate antigen is unknown. V was cut by 0 bases and J by 6 bases, with 9 bases left in between. The CDR3 consists of 13 residues. Germline CDR1 reads LNHNV; CDR2 reads YYDKDF (reference sequence). The entry originates in a study of cytomegalovirus exposure and HLA in healthy donors. The PCR contained 60 Vbeta and 13 Jbeta primers. Produced via immunoSEQ multiplex PCR; TCRdb's table is partial and in-frame only. Of 90,000 to 120,000 clones listed, 74% are singletons. Whole-study results and caveats: Many donors shared some public TCRs, even though most TCR sequences were rare.

The chain recombines TRBV15 with TRBJ2-7, with D possibly being TRBD1 (5 bases). The source is a woman between 35 and 50 years old in good health and CMV-seropositive. The sequenced sample consisted of PBMCs. The CDR3 nucleotides read TGTGCCACCAGCAGAGACAGGGTCGGCGAGCAGTACTTC. Translated, it gives CATSRDRVGEQYF.